This TCR beta chain was identified in a study of tumor and adjacent non-tumor tissue in lung cancer. Whole-study context: The patients, approximately nine men and about 5 women, were about 31 to 76 with stage I to III disease. Around 4 million productive TCRbeta reads were obtained per sample on average.

As to this clonotype: Antigen: not known.

Study observations and caveats: Compared with tumor, normal lung showed significantly lower TCR diversity.

Three rounds of nested PCR, following a modified ARM-PCR protocol, produced the TCRbeta library. TCRdb called the multiplex PCR reads again in MiXCR, with one record for every CDR3 protein. The table has 70,000 to 90,000 distinct CDR3 sequences, over 75% seen once. No cell sorting was done before RNA was extracted from the tissue. Donors were chemotherapy-naive, newly diagnosed lung cancer surgical patients in China, August–late 2014. The source material was lung tumor tissue. The source of this sequence is a woman between 45 and 65 years old with non-small cell lung cancer.

The CDR3 here is CASRRESFCTGELFF. The CDR3 region has the DNA TGTGCCAGCAGGCGGGAGAGCTTTTGCACCGGGGAGCTGTTTTTT. This sequence joins TRBV6-5 and TRBJ2-2; the match to TRBD2 covers 7 bases. In germline, CDR1 is MNHEY, CDR2 SVGAGI. V gave up 6 bases and J gave up 4 bases; unmatched junction bases: 8. The CDR3 extends over 15 amino acids.